This TCR beta chain was captured by sequencing in a study of blood T cell repertoires in COVID-19. The overall study: From T cells, B-cell-depleted T cells, or PBMCs came the material, which was cDNA or gDNA.

Original handling: Amplification with reference gene primers provided the estimates of nucleated cell counts. Clones were read by immunoSEQ multiplex PCR, and TCRdb kept only the in-frame ones, dropping some. The DNA gave D and trimming, while V, J and clone size come from that table. The sample holds 20,000 to 30,000 clones, around 60% seen once. This clonotype was obtained from a man between 60 and 70 years old with active or convalescent COVID-19. Source material: peripheral blood.

The CDR3 nucleotides read TGTGCCAGCAGCTTTAGACTAGCGGGTGGTAATGAGCAGTTCTTC. Translated: CASSFRLAGGNEQFF. The chain uses TRBV7-9 and TRBJ2-1, with TRBD2 matching over 10 bases. V lost 3 bases, J lost 7 bases, and 6 bases stayed unmatched. Germline V gene lookup returns CDR1 SEHNR and CDR2 FQNEAQ (reference sequence). The CDR3 has 15 residues.